This is a list of T cell receptor beta chains from one sample in a study of blood T cell repertoires in COVID-19. The method was immunoSEQ multiplex PCR; TCRdb's version includes in-frame clones alone and lacks a portion of them. The sample yields fewer than 150,000 clones, around 87% seen once. The source material was peripheral blood. Every receptor here comes from a human donor in a cohort sampled during active COVID-19. CDR3s include the opening cysteine and the closing phenylalanine or tryptophan. D genes are given only for firm matches. Part of the rows lack a size; the others show once, few, many or a class for expanded clones.

cdr3_aa: CAGTLTGNTIYF
cdr3_nt: TGTGCAGGGACATTGACTGGAAACACCATATATTTT
v_call: TRBV30
d_call: NA
j_call: TRBJ1-3
clone_size: once

cdr3_aa: CASSSGVNMNTEAFF
cdr3_nt: TGTGCCAGCAGTTCCGGGGTCAATATGAACACTGAAGCTTTCTTT
v_call: TRBV28
d_call: NA
j_call: TRBJ1-1
clone_size: NA

cdr3_aa: CASRTDWQLHEQFF
cdr3_nt: TGTGCCAGCAGAACGGACTGGCAGTTGCATGAGCAGTTCTTC
v_call: TRBV28
d_call: NA
j_call: TRBJ2-1
clone_size: NA

cdr3_aa: CASSHRDKNYGYTF
cdr3_nt: TGTGCCAGCAGTCACCGGGACAAAAACTATGGCTACACCTTC
v_call: TRBV7-9
d_call: NA
j_call: TRBJ1-2
clone_size: few

cdr3_aa: CASSLRDTLMNTEAFF
cdr3_nt: TGTGCCAGCAGCCTCCGGGACACACTAATGAACACTGAAGCTTTCTTT
v_call: TRBV7-8
d_call: NA
j_call: TRBJ1-1
clone_size: NA

cdr3_aa: CASSYQGPYGYTF
cdr3_nt: TGTGCCAGCAGTTATCAGGGGCCCTATGGCTACACCTTC
v_call: TRBV6-6
d_call: NA
j_call: TRBJ1-2
clone_size: NA

cdr3_aa: CATSDLNPGTGGPNYGNEQFF
cdr3_nt: TGTGCCACCAGTGATTTGAACCCCGGGACAGGGGGCCCAAATTACGGCAATGAGCAGTTCTTC
v_call: TRBV24-1
d_call: TRBD1
j_call: TRBJ2-1
clone_size: NA

cdr3_aa: CASSLIRLRETQYF
cdr3_nt: TGTGCCAGCAGCTTAATTCGACTAAGAGAGACCCAGTACTTC
v_call: TRBV7-3
d_call: NA
j_call: TRBJ2-5
clone_size: NA

cdr3_aa: CAWSPLSGELFF
cdr3_nt: TGTGCCTGGAGCCCACTGAGCGGGGAGCTGTTTTTT
v_call: TRBV30
d_call: NA
j_call: TRBJ2-2
clone_size: NA

cdr3_aa: CASSPRTGKENYGYTF
cdr3_nt: TGTGCCAGCTCACCACGGACAGGGAAGGAAAACTATGGCTACACCTTC
v_call: TRBV18
d_call: TRBD1
j_call: TRBJ1-2
clone_size: NA

cdr3_aa: CASKDGGNQGSYTF
cdr3_nt: TGTGCCAGCAAGGATGGAGGGAACCAGGGAAGCTACACCTTC
v_call: TRBV28
d_call: NA
j_call: TRBJ1-2
clone_size: NA

cdr3_aa: CASSLTGLEPLHF
cdr3_nt: TGTGCCAGCAGTTTAACTGGACTAGAACCCCTCCACTTT
v_call: TRBV28
d_call: NA
j_call: TRBJ1-6
clone_size: NA

cdr3_aa: CASSPGTSQNSPLHF
cdr3_nt: TGTGCCAGCAGCCCCGGGACTTCCCAGAATTCACCCCTCCACTTT
v_call: TRBV7-2
d_call: NA
j_call: TRBJ1-6
clone_size: NA

cdr3_aa: CASGPRIGELFF
cdr3_nt: TGTGCCAGCGGTCCTAGGATCGGGGAGCTGTTTTTT
v_call: TRBV6-1
d_call: NA
j_call: TRBJ2-2
clone_size: NA

cdr3_aa: CASSPTEGGPYEQYF
cdr3_nt: TGTGCCAGCAGCCCAACGGAGGGGGGGCCCTACGAGCAGTACTTC
v_call: TRBV9
d_call: NA
j_call: TRBJ2-7
clone_size: NA

cdr3_aa: CASSLSNRGDAFF
cdr3_nt: TGTGCCAGCAGTTTATCCAACAGGGGGGATGCTTTCTTT
v_call: TRBV28
d_call: TRBD1
j_call: TRBJ1-1
clone_size: NA

cdr3_aa: CASSKGQSGANVLTF
cdr3_nt: TGTGCCAGCTCAAAGGGACAATCTGGGGCCAACGTCCTGACTTTC
v_call: TRBV18
d_call: NA
j_call: TRBJ2-6
clone_size: once

cdr3_aa: CASRFQWGPGANVLTF
cdr3_nt: TGTGCCAGCAGATTCCAGTGGGGCCCCGGGGCCAACGTCCTGACTTTC
v_call: TRBV2
d_call: NA
j_call: TRBJ2-6
clone_size: NA

cdr3_aa: CASNTRENYEQYF
cdr3_nt: TGTGCCAGCAATACCAGGGAAAACTACGAGCAGTACTTC
v_call: TRBV6-5
d_call: NA
j_call: TRBJ2-7
clone_size: once

cdr3_aa: CASSLGGSGQRNEQFF
cdr3_nt: TGTGCCAGCAGCTTAGGGGGTAGCGGGCAAAGAAATGAGCAGTTCTTC
v_call: TRBV11-3
d_call: TRBD2
j_call: TRBJ2-1
clone_size: NA

cdr3_aa: CASSRELSTDTQYF
cdr3_nt: TGTGCCAGCAGTCGGGAGCTGAGCACAGATACGCAGTATTTT
v_call: TRBV3-1/TRBV3-2
d_call: NA
j_call: TRBJ2-3
clone_size: NA

cdr3_aa: CASSPGTSGIYEQYF
cdr3_nt: TGTGCCAGCTCACCGGGGACTAGCGGGATATACGAGCAGTACTTC
v_call: TRBV18
d_call: TRBD2
j_call: TRBJ2-7
clone_size: NA

cdr3_aa: CASSQDYGYTF
cdr3_nt: TGTGCCAGCAGTCAGGACTATGGCTACACCTTC
v_call: TRBV2
d_call: NA
j_call: TRBJ1-2
clone_size: many

cdr3_aa: CASNRGLAEQETQYF
cdr3_nt: TGTGCCAGCAACCGAGGACTAGCGGAACAAGAGACCCAGTACTTC
v_call: TRBV5-8
d_call: TRBD2
j_call: TRBJ2-5
clone_size: NA

cdr3_aa: CASSEAGLAGFQETQYF
cdr3_nt: TGTGCCAGCAGTGAGGCTGGACTAGCGGGCTTCCAAGAGACCCAGTACTTC
v_call: TRBV2
d_call: TRBD2
j_call: TRBJ2-5
clone_size: NA

cdr3_aa: CASSSGPERGTEAFF
cdr3_nt: TGTGCCAGCAGCTCCGGACCCGAACGGGGCACTGAAGCTTTCTTT
v_call: TRBV7-9
d_call: NA
j_call: TRBJ1-1
clone_size: once

cdr3_aa: CATSAQPGLAAKGSYNEQFF
cdr3_nt: TGTGCCACCAGCGCCCAACCGGGACTAGCGGCCAAGGGGTCCTACAATGAGCAGTTCTTC
v_call: TRBV15
d_call: TRBD2
j_call: TRBJ2-1
clone_size: NA

cdr3_aa: CASSASGLAGENAQYF
cdr3_nt: TGTGCCAGCAGTGCATCAGGGCTAGCGGGAGAGAATGCCCAGTACTTC
v_call: TRBV2
d_call: TRBD2
j_call: TRBJ2-5
clone_size: NA

cdr3_aa: CASSSDRANTDTQYF
cdr3_nt: TGTGCCAGCAGCTCAGACAGGGCCAACACAGATACGCAGTATTTT
v_call: TRBV5-4
d_call: TRBD1
j_call: TRBJ2-3
clone_size: NA

cdr3_aa: CASSEGGGTGELFF
cdr3_nt: TGCGCCAGCAGTGAAGGCGGGGGGACCGGGGAGCTGTTTTTT
v_call: TRBV10-2
d_call: TRBD2
j_call: TRBJ2-2
clone_size: NA

cdr3_aa: CASSPGLRTRSRDEQFF
cdr3_nt: TGTGCCAGCAGCCCAGGACTCCGGACTAGGAGCCGCGATGAGCAGTTCTTC
v_call: TRBV7-2
d_call: TRBD2
j_call: TRBJ2-1
clone_size: few

cdr3_aa: CAGKLTSGVEAFF
cdr3_nt: TGTGCCGGCAAATTGACCTCAGGGGTTGAAGCTTTCTTT
v_call: TRBV6-5
d_call: NA
j_call: TRBJ1-1
clone_size: NA

cdr3_aa: CASSPTGAYEQYF
cdr3_nt: TGTGCCAGCAGCCCGACAGGGGCCTACGAGCAGTACTTC
v_call: TRBV5-6
d_call: TRBD1
j_call: TRBJ2-7
clone_size: NA

cdr3_aa: CASSFGPDTQYF
cdr3_nt: TGTGCCAGCAGTTTTGGGCCAGATACGCAGTATTTT
v_call: TRBV28
d_call: NA
j_call: TRBJ2-3
clone_size: NA

cdr3_aa: CASTVQGTYTEAFF
cdr3_nt: TGTGCCAGTACCGTACAGGGGACCTACACTGAAGCTTTCTTT
v_call: TRBV19
d_call: TRBD1
j_call: TRBJ1-1
clone_size: few